This TCR beta chain was profiled in a study of OX40 agonist ivuxolimab in advanced cancers. Notes on the study in general: At 0.1 to 3.0 mg/kg, CD4+ and CD8+ blood T cells expanded clonally by week 6.

Note on this clone: Its antigen is undetermined.

CDR3 size: 15 residues. The J segment lost 5 bases and the V segment lost 3 bases, leaving 2 bases of the junction unmatched. The germline gives CDR1 SGHVS, CDR2 FNYEAQ. At cycle 4 day 1, cycle 7 day 1, and baseline, blood was sampled. Clones were read by immunoSEQ multiplex PCR, and TCRdb kept only the in-frame ones, dropping some. The repertoire holds 16,000 or so clones, with roughly three quarters as singletons. The chain employs TRBV7-6 and TRBJ2-1; the match to TRBD2 covers 12 bases. This receptor was obtained from an adult with an advanced solid tumor such as melanoma, head and neck, liver or kidney cancer. The sample was CD4+ or CD8+ T cells sorted from blood, taken in a trial of the OX40 agonist ivuxolimab. CDR3 loop: CASSLRLAGDNEQFF. The CDR3 coding sequence is TGTGCCAGCAGCTTGCGACTAGCGGGAGACAATGAGCAGTTCTTC. Full variable domain (missing parts from reference TRBV7-6 and TRBJ2-1): GAGVSQSPRYKVTKRGQDVALRCDPISGHVSLYWYRQALGQGPEFLTYFNYEAQQDKSGLPNDRFSAERPEGSISTLTIQRTEQRDSAMYRCASSLRLAGDNEQFFGPGTRLTVL.